The 23 T cell receptor beta chains in this list originate from one sample, sequenced in a study of shared clonotypes between healthy human individuals. Libraries were prepared by immunoSEQ multiplex PCR; TCRdb keeps only in-frame clonotypes and omits some of them. This table holds roughly 2.5 million clones, over 85% found once. The sample taken for sequencing was naive CD4+ T cells sorted from blood. Subset indicated: CD45RA+ positively selected. All receptors derive from a man younger than 30 in good health.

The table lists this clone with a count of one. The chain recombines TRBV9 with TRBJ2-5, with D tentatively TRBD1 or TRBD2 (5 bases each). The CDR3 consists of 14 residues. V gave up 4 bases and J gave up 0 bases, with 10 bases separating them. Germline CDR1 SGDLS, CDR2 YYNGEE. The CDR3 protein is CASSLGTDQETQYF. DNA of the CDR3: TGTGCCAGCAGCCTTGGGACGGACCAAGAGACCCAGTACTTC.

The rearrangement joins TRBV7-9 to TRBJ2-3; D is possibly TRBD2 (5 bases). Germline CDR1 is SEHNR and CDR2 is FQNEAQ (reference sequence). Trimming shortened V by 4 bases and J by 2 bases, and 16 bases separated the two germline ends. This CDR3 comprises 16 residues. The CDR3 loop reads CASSSWERRDTDTQYF. The CDR3 coding sequence is TGTGCCAGCAGCTCGTGGGAGCGGCGAGACACAGATACGCAGTATTTT.

Worth noting for this clone: Other DNA sequences from this sample encode an identical CDR3 as well. Written as DNA, the CDR3 is TGTGCCAGCTCACAGGGCAGGGACACTGAAGCTTTCTTT. Amino acids: CASSQGRDTEAFF. The genes are TRBV18 and TRBJ1-1; a possible D gene is TRBD1 (5 bases). Germline-derived CDR1 and CDR2 are KGHSH and LQKENI. This CDR3 has 13 residues. V lost 4 bases, J lost 3 bases, and 9 bases lay in between.

The chain employs TRBV19 and TRBJ2-7, with 9 bases matching TRBD1. The CDR3 runs 13 residues. J gave up 5 bases and V 6 bases, and 5 bases lay outside the gene matches. Germline lookup yields CDR1 LNHDA and CDR2 SQIVND (reference sequence). Here the CDR3 reads CASRPDRGDEQYF. CDR3 in DNA: TGTGCCAGTAGGCCGGACAGGGGCGACGAGCAGTACTTC.

The chain employs TRBV6-1 and TRBJ1-1; D is possibly TRBD1 (5 bases). This CDR3 comprises 14 residues. The V gene's germline CDR1 is MNHNS and CDR2 SASEGT. The ends were cut back, 6 bases at V and 0 bases at J, with 11 bases in the middle. DNA of the CDR3: TGTGCCAGCAGCAAAGGACATCTGAACACTGAAGCTTTCTTT. Protein product: CASSKGHLNTEAFF.

Of note for this clone: The junction and the germline gene differ at one end; a read error may be behind it. The chain employs TRBV6-1 and TRBJ2-3, with a tentative D call TRBD1 (6 bases). The CDR3 has 15 residues. Germline-derived CDR1 and CDR2 are MNHNS and SASEGT. The CDR3 sequence is CASSEASGPTGTQYF. CDR3 in DNA: TGTGCCAGCAGTGAAGCATCGGGCCCGACAGGTACGCAGTATTTT.

The V call is TRBV18, the J call TRBJ2-7, with a tentative D call TRBD1 (6 bases). Trimming removed 6 bases at V and 2 bases at J, with 14 bases between. The CDR3 length is 14 residues. Germline-derived CDR1 and CDR2 are KGHSH and LQKENI. CDR3 sequence: CASSEGQRPYEQYF. The CDR3 region has the DNA TGTGCCAGCTCCGAAGGACAGCGACCCTACGAGCAGTACTTC.

This chain uses TRBV6-5 with TRBJ2-1, with D tentatively TRBD2 (6 bases). Deletions cut 6 bases from V and 6 bases from J, with 15 bases between. Germline V CDR1 and CDR2: MNHEY, SVGAGI. This CDR3 comprises 14 residues. The DNA for the CDR3 is TGTGCCAGCAGACTGGGACTCCAAATCAATGAGCAGTTCTTC. Translation gives CASRLGLQINEQFF.

V gene TRBV27 combines with J gene TRBJ2-7; D unclear. Germline V gene sequence: CDR1 MNHEY, CDR2 SMNVEV (reference sequence). Trimming cost V 4 bases and J 4 bases, with 14 bases left between them. CDR3 length: 14 residues. The CDR3 DNA sequence: TGTGCCAGCAGTTCGGAGTTAACACCTTACGAGCAGTACTTC. Protein product: CASSSELTPYEQYF.

The J gene is TRBJ2-6, the V gene TRBV18, with D uncertain. Germline CDR1 reads KGHSH; CDR2 reads LQKENI. The CDR3 extends over 15 amino acids. Trimming took 4 bases from V and 0 from J, leaving 7 bases between them. The CDR3 sequence is CASSQSVSGANVLTF. CDR3 nucleotides: TGTGCCAGCTCACAATCCGTCTCTGGGGCCAACGTCCTGACTTTC.

The chain couples TRBV4-1 to TRBJ2-1; 8 bases align to TRBD1. The germline gives CDR1 MGHRA, CDR2 YSYEKL. The CDR3 extends over 16 amino acids. The V gene end was trimmed by 6 bases and the J gene end by 2 bases; junction bases not matched to a gene: 9. The CDR3 nucleotides are TGCGCCAGCAGGAGACAGGGGCCCGTCCCCTACAATGAGCAGTTCTTC. Translated: CASRRQGPVPYNEQFF.

The chain combines TRBV6-1 with TRBJ1-2, with D perhaps TRBD1 (6 bases). Looked up from germline, CDR1 is MNHNS and CDR2 is SASEGT. The V and J ends lost 4 bases and 4 bases respectively, with 16 bases between them. The CDR3 spans 15 residues. The CDR3 DNA follows: TGTGCCAGCAGTGCACTGATGGGGGCCTCCTATGGCTACACCTTC. It yields the protein CASSALMGASYGYTF.

This clone was counted once. The gene calls are TRBV27 and TRBJ2-1; 9 nucleotides match TRBD2. The germline CDR1 and CDR2 sequences are MNHEY and SMNVEV (reference sequence). V lost 2 bases and J lost 3; bases outside the gene matches: 8. The CDR3 is 17 residues long. The CDR3 sequence is CASSLRASSGIYNEQFF. The CDR3 DNA reads TGTGCCAGCAGTTTAAGGGCGTCTAGCGGGATCTACAATGAGCAGTTCTTC.

The chain uses TRBV5-6 and TRBJ1-2, with D maybe TRBD1 (5 bases). The V end was cut by 0 bases, the J end by 9 bases, with 12 bases between. The germline V gene encodes CDR1 SGHDT and CDR2 YYEEEE. This CDR3 is built from 13 residues. The CDR3 DNA is TGTGCCAGCAGCTTGGGCTCAGGGTTCCGCTACACCTTC. Residues: CASSLGSGFRYTF.

This chain uses TRBV4-1 with TRBJ2-2, with TRBD2 as a possible D gene (6 bases). V lost 1 base, J lost 16 bases, and 10 bases lay in between. The CDR3 length is 11 residues. The germline V gene has CDR1 MGHRA and CDR2 YSYEKL. CDR3: CASSQGDFRFF. The DNA for the CDR3 is TGCGCCAGCAGCCAAGGGGACTTCAGGTTTTTT.

Turning to this clone: Other DNA sequences from this sample encode an identical CDR3 as well. The chain joins TRBV19 to TRBJ1-6, with D unclear. CDR1 and CDR2 (germline): LNHDA, SQIVND (reference sequence). The CDR3 has 13 amino acids. The germline V and J ends were trimmed by 5 bases and 3 bases, with 5 bases remaining between them. This CDR3 is CASSFSYNSPLHF. CDR3 in DNA: TGTGCCAGTAGTTTCAGCTATAATTCACCCCTCCACTTT. The whole variable domain, remainder taken from reference TRBV19 and TRBJ1-6, is DGGITQSPKYLFRKEGQNVTLSCEQNLNHDAMYWYRQDPGQGLRLIYYSQIVNDFQKGDIAEGYSVSREKKESFPLTVTSAQKNPTAFYLCASSFSYNSPLHFGNGTRLTVT.

The chain has TRBV6-6 and TRBJ1-5; the match to TRBD1 covers 7 bases. The CDR3 has 14 amino acids. Trimming took 4 bases from V and 2 from J; bases not matched to a gene: 2. Germline loops: CDR1 MNHNY, CDR2 SVGAGI (reference sequence). Written as DNA, the CDR3 is TGTGCCAGCAGTTCCGGACAGGGCAATCAGCCCCAGCATTTT. Protein product: CASSSGQGNQPQHF.

The sample holds a few counts of this clone. The chain employs TRBV15 and TRBJ1-6; a weak D match, TRBD1 (5 bases). The germline CDR1 and CDR2 sequences are LNHNV and YYDKDF (reference sequence). V lost 4 bases, J lost 9 bases, and 16 bases lay in between. CDR3 length: 15 residues. The chain's CDR3 is CATSTLTGASSPLHF. In DNA form, the CDR3 reads TGTGCCACCAGCACCTTAACAGGTGCCTCTTCACCCCTCCACTTT.

The CDR3 loop is CSVGGGTNTEAFF. In nucleotides, the CDR3 is TGCAGCGTGGGGGGAGGGACGAACACTGAAGCTTTCTTT. The chain combines TRBV29-1 with TRBJ1-1; perhaps TRBD1 as D (5 bases). V lost 6 bases and J 1 base, leaving 12 bases between the germline ends. Germline V gene lookup returns CDR1 SQVTM and CDR2 ANQGSEA. The CDR3 is 13 residues long.

This clone was counted once. The chain combines TRBV6-1 with TRBJ1-6, with D hard to call. Deletions cut 7 bases from V and 9 bases from J, with 13 bases between. The CDR3 runs to 13 residues. Looked up from germline, CDR1 is MNHNS and CDR2 is SASEGT. The CDR3 coding sequence is TGTGCCAGCACCATTCTAGTCGGTTCACCCCTCCACTTT. The encoded protein is CASTILVGSPLHF.

The chain recombines TRBV7-9 with TRBJ2-2, with D possibly matching TRBD1 (5 bases). Germline CDR1 and CDR2: SEHNR and FQNEAQ (reference sequence). The CDR3 length is 13 residues. The V gene lost 10 bases and the J gene lost 4 bases, with 13 bases spanning the gap. The CDR3 coding sequence is TGTGCCACCGCAAACAGGACCACCGGGGAGCTGTTTTTT. Translated: CATANRTTGELFF. Full variable domain (outside the CDR3, taken from reference TRBV7-9 and TRBJ2-2): DTGVSQNPRHKITKRGQNVTFRCDPISEHNRLYWYRQTLGQGPEFLTYFQNEAQLEKSRLLSDRFSAERPKGSFSTLEIQRTEQGDSAMYLCATANRTTGELFFGEGSRLTVL.

This clone has only a few counts. The rearrangement joins TRBV10-3 to TRBJ1-3; D remains unclear. The germline gives CDR1 ENHRY, CDR2 SYGVKD. This CDR3 comprises 13 residues. V shed 7 bases and J shed 0 bases, with 7 bases lying between them. The CDR3: CAIIGSSGNTIYF. CDR3 nucleotides: TGTGCCATCATTGGAAGCTCTGGAAACACCATATATTTT.

In the case of this clone: At one end, the junction sequence differs from germline, possibly due to a read error. The chain is built from TRBV27 and TRBJ2-7; 7 bases are shared with TRBD1. From germline, CDR1 is MNHEY and CDR2 SMNVEV (reference sequence). The CDR3 length is 13 residues. The CDR3 nucleotides are TGTGCCAGCAGTGTTATGGGACCGACGGGACAGAACTTC. It specifies CASSVMGPTGQNF.